The 20 T cell receptor beta chains in this list originate from one sample, sequenced in a study of Graves' ophthalmopathy and Graves' hyperthyroidism. RNA transcripts were the source from which TCR beta CDR3 regions were amplified. RT-PCR in the first round used HTBI primers; a second-round multiplex PCR followed. TCRdb fed the multiplex PCR reads into MiXCR, producing one record per CDR3 protein. The sample holds over 150,000 distinct CDR3 sequences; roughly 37% are singletons and the top ten take approximately 6.3%. Material: peripheral blood. The receptors were gathered from a middle-aged woman with Graves' ophthalmopathy.

This clonotype was observed at least ten times. The V gene is TRBV7-8, the J gene TRBJ2-5, with a tentative D call TRBD2 (6 bases). The germline gives CDR1 SGHVS, CDR2 FQNEAQ. V dropped 6 bases and J dropped 2 bases, with 16 bases sitting between them. The CDR3 has 15 residues. CDR3: CASREGSGTQETQYF. CDR3 coding DNA: TGTGCCAGCAGAGAAGGGTCCGGGACTCAAGAGACCCAGTACTTC.

V is TRBV28 and J is TRBJ2-5, with D possibly being TRBD1 (6 bases). V shed 3 bases and J shed 7 bases, with 18 bases lying between them. The germline CDR1 and CDR2 sequences are MDHEN and SYDVKM. The CDR3 has 15 amino acids. The CDR3 loop reads CASSFGVSGVATQYF. The CDR3 nucleotides read TGTGCCAGCAGTTTTGGCGTGTCAGGGGTGGCGACCCAGTACTTC.

The V and J genes are TRBV27 and TRBJ2-7; 9 nucleotides match TRBD2. Trimming at V came to 7 bases and at J to 3 bases, leaving 4 bases not matched to a gene. There are 13 residues in the CDR3. From germline, CDR1 is MNHEY and CDR2 SMNVEV (reference sequence). In DNA, the CDR3 is TGTGCCAGCAAAAGGACTAGCGACTACGAGCAGTACTTC. Its protein product is CASKRTSDYEQYF.

V is TRBV12-5 and J is TRBJ2-5, with TRBD2 matching 7 bases. CDR3 length: 14 residues. Trimming at V came to 3 bases and at J to 1 base, leaving 2 bases not matched to a gene. The V gene's germline CDR1 is LGHNT and CDR2 FRNRAP. The CDR3 DNA reads as TGTGCTAGTGGTTTAGGCGGGAGCCAAGAGACCCAGTACTTC. Protein: CASGLGGSQETQYF.

This clonotype was recorded many times. The J gene is TRBJ1-1, the V gene TRBV4-3; D unclear. Germline CDR1 and CDR2: LGHNA and YSLEER. CDR3 size: 13 residues. V was shortened by 4 bases and J by 1 base, with 7 bases between the two germline ends. The CDR3 sequence is CASSLQQNTEAFF. The DNA for the CDR3 is TGCGCCAGCAGCCTACAGCAGAACACTGAAGCTTTCTTT.

Many counts were recorded for this clonotype. The chain carries TRBV7-9 and TRBJ2-7, with unresolved D. The CDR3 is made up of 14 amino acids. CDR1 is SEHNR and CDR2 is FQNEAQ in the germline V gene (reference sequence). Trimming stripped 5 bases from V and 3 bases from J, with 14 bases between. CDR3 sequence reads: CASSPQGLHYEQYF. The CDR3 DNA sequence: TGTGCCAGCAGCCCCCAAGGGCTCCACTACGAGCAGTACTTC. The variable domain in full, completed from reference TRBV7-9 and TRBJ2-7, reads DTGVSQNPRHKITKRGQNVTFRCDPISEHNRLYWYRQTLGQGPEFLTYFQNEAQLEKSRLLSDRFSAERPKGSFSTLEIQRTEQGDSAMYLCASSPQGLHYEQYFGPGTRLTVT.

This clonotype was found many times. This rearrangement joins TRBV4-1 to TRBJ2-6; perhaps TRBD2 as D (5 bases). In germline, CDR1 is MGHRA, CDR2 YSYEKL. Between the trimmed V and J ends, which lost 4 bases and 0 bases, there was a span of 10 bases. This CDR3 is built from 16 residues. The CDR3 sequence is CASSPGVDSGANVLTF. The DNA of the CDR3 is TGCGCCAGCAGCCCCGGGGTGGACTCTGGGGCCAACGTCCTGACTTTC.

The chain employs TRBV28 and TRBJ1-2; D unclear. This CDR3 comprises 11 residues. In germline, CDR1 is MDHEN, CDR2 SYDVKM. The germline V and J ends were trimmed by 4 bases and 7 bases, with 7 bases remaining between them. The CDR3 DNA reads TGTGCCAGCAGTTCTGGGTCTGGCTACACCTTC. This translates into CASSSGSGYTF.

In its sample, this clonotype was seen many times. The V call is TRBV20-1, the J call TRBJ2-7; no clear D gene. Per the germline V gene, CDR1 is DFQATT and CDR2 is SNEGSKA (reference sequence). Trimming took off 3 bases at V and 3 bases at J, with 9 bases between the two ends. The CDR3 extends over 12 amino acids. CDR3 protein: CSASGVVYEQYF. DNA of the CDR3: TGCAGTGCTAGCGGAGTCGTCTACGAGCAGTACTTC.

This clonotype was recorded many times. The rearrangement links TRBV4-2 to TRBJ2-7; 13 positions agree with TRBD2. Germline lookup yields CDR1 LGHNA and CDR2 YNFKEQ. V shed 0 bases and J 5 bases; nucleotides not matched to a gene: 4. CDR3 length: 16 amino acids. CDR3: CASSQEAGLAGNEQYF. The CDR3 region has the DNA TGTGCCAGCAGCCAAGAGGCGGGACTAGCGGGAAACGAGCAGTACTTC.

This clonotype appeared many times. The rearrangement links TRBV12-3 or TRBV12-4 to TRBJ1-5; tentative D call: TRBD1 (6 bases). This CDR3 comprises 17 residues. The germline V and J ends were trimmed by 6 bases and 4 bases, with 22 bases remaining between them. CDR3 in amino acids: CASSRFSGVVENQPQHF. CDR3 DNA: TGTGCCAGCAGCCGCTTCTCAGGGGTGGTAGAAAATCAGCCCCAGCATTTT.

This clonotype was recorded many times. The chain combines TRBV6-5 with TRBJ1-1, with a possible D match to TRBD1 (5 bases). Trimming pared 5 bases from V and 2 bases from J, leaving 9 bases between. The CDR3 loop spans 13 amino acids. The germline V gene has CDR1 MNHEY and CDR2 SVGAGI. Here the CDR3 DNA reads TGTGCCAGCAGTCGGGACGTTAACACTGAAGCTTTCTTT. Amino acid sequence: CASSRDVNTEAFF.

The chain employs TRBV6-5 and TRBJ2-7; the match to TRBD1 covers 9 bases. V lost 0 bases, J lost 7 bases, and 13 bases stayed unmatched. The length of the CDR3 is 17 residues. Looked up from germline, CDR1 is MNHEY and CDR2 is SVGAGI. CDR3 loop: CASSYSIGDRAAGEQYF. Here the CDR3 DNA reads TGTGCCAGCAGTTACTCGATAGGGGACAGGGCAGCCGGGGAGCAGTACTTC.

This clonotype was observed many times. V gene TRBV9 combines with J gene TRBJ2-5, with D tentatively TRBD2 (6 bases). The CDR3 loop spans 15 amino acids. Trimming cost V 3 bases and J 5 bases, with 17 bases left between them. Germline lookup yields CDR1 SGDLS and CDR2 YYNGEE. The CDR3 is CASSGSGVSYETQYF. The CDR3 nucleotides read TGTGCCAGCAGCGGATCGGGAGTGTCATACGAGACCCAGTACTTC. The whole variable domain, filled in from reference TRBV9 and TRBJ2-5, reads DSGVTQTPKHLITATGQRVTLRCSPRSGDLSVYWYQQSLDQGLQFLIQYYNGEERAKGNILERFSAQQFPDLHSELNLSSLELGDSALYFCASSGSGVSYETQYFGPGTRLLVL.

In its sample, this clonotype was seen many times. The rearrangement uses TRBV9 and TRBJ1-1; 12 bases agree with TRBD1. Germline values: CDR1 SGDLS, CDR2 YYNGEE. The length of the CDR3 is 14 residues. V trimming: 4 bases; J trimming: 6 bases; junction bases outside the gene matches: 4. The CDR3 sequence: CASSFRDRGPEAFF. In DNA, the CDR3 is TGTGCCAGCAGCTTCCGGGACAGGGGGCCTGAAGCTTTCTTT.

This clonotype was seen repeatedly, ten times or more. The chain carries TRBV3-1 and TRBJ1-1, with D hard to call. The CDR3 contains 15 residues. Trimming stripped 4 bases from V and 5 bases from J, with 17 bases between. Germline-derived CDR1 and CDR2 are LGHDT and YNNKEL (reference sequence). The DNA of the CDR3 is TGTGCCAGCAGCCTATCAACGGTAGGGAAAACTGAAGCTTTCTTT. Protein: CASSLSTVGKTEAFF.

This clonotype was recorded at least ten times. V usage is TRBV3-1 and J usage is TRBJ2-5, with 14 bases identical to TRBD2. The CDR3 runs to 17 residues. Losses at the gene ends were 2 bases for V and 8 bases for J; bases not matched to a gene: 10. Per the germline V gene, CDR1 is LGHDT and CDR2 is YNNKEL (reference sequence). The CDR3 coding sequence is TGTGCCAGCAGCCAATCCCGACTAGCGGGGGGGGGGCTTACCCAGTACTTC. This codes for CASSQSRLAGGGLTQYF.

The sample holds one count of this clonotype. The rearrangement links TRBV7-9 to TRBJ1-2; the D is unclear. The CDR3 is made up of 13 amino acids. V was shortened by 4 bases and J by 9 bases, with 15 bases between the two germline ends. Germline V gives CDR1 SEHNR, CDR2 FQNEAQ (reference sequence). The chain's CDR3 is CASSSVGRRRYTF. Written as DNA, the CDR3 is TGTGCCAGCAGCTCCGTGGGCCGGCGACGCTACACCTTC.

This clonotype came up many times. The chain uses TRBV6-1 and TRBJ1-5; no clear D gene. This CDR3 region has 13 residues. V lost 2 bases, J lost 2 bases, and 4 bases lay in between. The germline CDR1 and CDR2 sequences are MNHNS and SASEGT. CDR3 amino acids: CASSESRNQPQHF. The CDR3 region has the DNA TGTGCCAGCAGTGAAAGCCGCAATCAGCCCCAGCATTTT.

This clonotype was recorded many times. The rearrangement joins TRBV7-3 to TRBJ2-5, with TRBD1 as a possible D gene (6 bases). V dropped 4 bases and J dropped 4 bases, with 13 bases sitting between them. The germline gives CDR1 SGHTA, CDR2 FQGTGA. The CDR3 extends over 14 amino acids. Here the CDR3 reads CASSSRDNLETQYF. CDR3 bases: TGTGCCAGCAGCTCCAGGGACAATTTAGAGACCCAGTACTTC.